Detailed here is one TCR beta chain. Assay used: immunoSEQ multiplex PCR; TCRdb lists only in-frame clones, some missing. Of 95,000 to 150,000 clones listed, 93% were seen once; the top ten hold about 0.14%. This specimen belongs to a study of OX40 agonist ivuxolimab in advanced cancers. The V gene's germline CDR1 is SNHLY and CDR2 FYNNEI. Deletions cut 2 bases from V and 11 bases from J, with 15 bases between. CDR3 length: 13 amino acids. The chain recombines TRBV2 with TRBJ1-1, with D possibly matching TRBD1 (5 bases). The input for sequencing was CD4+ or CD8+ T cells sorted from blood, taken in a trial of the OX40 agonist ivuxolimab. The receptor was derived from an adult with an advanced solid tumor such as melanoma, head and neck, liver or kidney cancer. CDR3 bases: TGTGCCAGCAGTGAAACTTCCGAGGGGAGGGCTTTCTTT. Amino acids: CASSETSEGRAFF. The full variable domain, with the rest looked up from reference TRBV2 and TRBJ1-1, is EPEVTQTPSHQVTQMGQEVILRCVPISNHLYFYWYRQILGQKVEFLVSFYNNEISEKSEIFDDQFSVERPDGSNFTLKIRSTKLEDSAMYFCASSETSEGRAFFGQGTRLTVV.